The text below deals with one T cell receptor (beta chain). CDR3 length equals 16 residues. Deletions cut 0 bases from V and 5 bases from J, with 16 bases between. Germline loops: CDR1 LGHNA, CDR2 YNFKEQ. The source of the sample is a study of blood T cell repertoires in COVID-19. Study as a whole: Donors in the United States, Italy and Spain gave samples during acute or convalescent COVID-19. The cDNA or gDNA used as material had been derived from T cells, B-cell-depleted T cells, or PBMCs.

Original methodology: Amplified reference gene primers provided the basis for estimating nucleated cell counts. TCRdb keeps only in-frame clones here, not all; method: immunoSEQ multiplex PCR. D and trimming come from the DNA, and the V and J calls and clone size come from that table. The profile covers more than 130,000 clones, with 84% appearing a single time and 8.8% taken by the ten largest. Sequencing used peripheral blood. This TCR was sampled from a woman older than 75 in a cohort sampled during active or convalescent COVID-19. V usage is TRBV4-2 and J usage is TRBJ2-5; TRBD2 might be the D (6 bases). CDR3 nucleotides: TGTGCCAGCAGCCAAGATCTGGCGGGACCAGCCGAGACCCAGTACTTC. As protein: CASSQDLAGPAETQYF.